The rows below give T cell receptor beta chains drawn from one sample of a study of blood T cell repertoires in COVID-19. The repertoire was sequenced with immunoSEQ multiplex PCR; TCRdb's copy has only in-frame clones and lacks some. The sample includes 200,000 to 250,000 clones, approximately 78% of them seen just once. The sequenced material came from PBMCs or T cells enriched from blood (not recorded which). Receptors originate from a man between 40 and 49 years old who had recovered from COVID-19. The CDR3 runs from the conserved cysteine through the conserved F or W. The D gene is left open where the match is weak. Not all rows give a size; the values are once, few, many and, for expanded clones, a class.

j_call cdr3_length v_call d_call clone_size cdr3_nt cdr3_aa
TRBJ2-1 20 TRBV1 . . TGCACCAGCAGCCAAGATGAGGGACGAGCGGGAGAATGTCCCTACAATGAGCAGTTCTTC CTSSQDEGRAGECPYNEQFF
TRBJ1-1 13 TRBV7-2 TRBD1 . TGTGCCAGCAGACGACAGGGGGGGACTGAAGCTTTCTTT CASRRQGGTEAFF
TRBJ1-2 13 TRBV12-3/TRBV12-4 TRBD1 . TGTGCCAGCAGTGTGACAGGGGGCTATGGCTACACCTTC CASSVTGGYGYTF
TRBJ2-1 16 TRBV18 TRBD2 . TGTGCCAGCTCACCAAAAACTAGCGGTGCCCACAATGAGCAGTTCTTC CASSPKTSGAHNEQFF
TRBJ2-1 13 TRBV12-3/TRBV12-4 TRBD1 once TGTGCCAGCAGACACTCAGGGGGATCTGGGCAGTTCTTC CASRHSGGSGQFF
TRBJ2-1 14 TRBV7-2 . . TGTGCCAGCAGCCCTTTCCCCGGGTACAATGAGCAGTTCTTC CASSPFPGYNEQFF
TRBJ2-5 15 TRBV5-1 TRBD2 once TGCGCCAGCAGCATCGGGACTAGCGGGCTGGAGACCCAGTACTTC CASSIGTSGLETQYF
TRBJ1-1 13 TRBV6-6 . . TGTGCCAGCCGAGGGAGGGCTAACACTGAAGCTTTCTTT CASRGRANTEAFF
TRBJ1-1 12 TRBV10-2 . once TGCGCCAGCAGTGACCTACGAGATGAAGCTTTCTTT CASSDLRDEAFF
TRBJ2-6 12 TRBV6-1 . . TGTGCCAGCAGTGAAGGAGGAAACGTCCTGACTTTC CASSEGGNVLTF
TRBJ2-7 14 TRBV11-2 . . TGTGCCAGCAGCTTATTAGCTCGATCCTACGAGCAGTACTTC CASSLLARSYEQYF
TRBJ2-1 18 TRBV9 TRBD2 . TGTGCCAGCAGCCCTCCCGTAACCGGGACTAGCGGGAGGAATGAGCAGTTCTTC CASSPPVTGTSGRNEQFF
TRBJ1-2 14 TRBV6-5 TRBD1 . TGTGCCAGCAGGAACAGGGGCTCAAACTATGGCTACACCTTC CASRNRGSNYGYTF
TRBJ2-1 17 TRBV7-3 . . TGTGCCAGCAGCGGCGGCGGCGGAGGGAGCTCCTACAATGAGCAGTTCTTC CASSGGGGGSSYNEQFF
TRBJ1-1 15 TRBV2 TRBD1 . TGTGCCAGCACAAGCAGGGGGGCGAGGAACACTGAAGCTTTCTTT CASTSRGARNTEAFF
TRBJ2-2 15 TRBV29-1 TRBD1 . TGCAGCGTACGGTCCAGGGGGCGTGATTCCGGGGAGCTGTTTTTT CSVRSRGRDSGELFF
TRBJ1-4 15 TRBV7-9 TRBD1 . TGTGCCAGCAGCCCAGGGACAGGGGGCAAGGAAAAACTGTTTTTT CASSPGTGGKEKLFF
TRBJ1-1 15 TRBV21-1 . . TGTGCCAGCAGCAAAGAGGGGCCAGGGTCAGGTGAAGCTTTCTTT CASSKEGPGSGEAFF
TRBJ1-2 17 TRBV18 . . TGTGCCAGCTCACCCCTTATCGGACAGACAACTAACTATGGCTACACCTTC CASSPLIGQTTNYGYTF
TRBJ1-4 15 TRBV7-9 TRBD1 . TGTGCCAGCAGCCCCAGACAGGGCGACGTTGAAAAACTGTTTTTT CASSPRQGDVEKLFF
TRBJ1-5 13 TRBV12-3/TRBV12-4 . . TGTGCCAGCGCGGCTCAGGGTGATCAGCCCCAGCATTTT CASAAQGDQPQHF
TRBJ2-1 17 TRBV7-8 TRBD2 . TGTGCCAGCAGCTTAGATGGGCTAGCGGCTCCCTACAATGAGCAGTTCTTC CASSLDGLAAPYNEQFF
TRBJ1-2 17 TRBV5-6 TRBD1 . TGTGCCAGCAGCTTGGGTCCCACAGGGGGCGCGTGGGATGGCTACACCTTC CASSLGPTGGAWDGYTF
TRBJ1-4 14 TRBV19 . . TGTGCCAGTAGTGCCCCAGGGTTGGGCGAAAAACTGTTTTTT CASSAPGLGEKLFF
TRBJ1-5 17 TRBV30 TRBD1 . TGTGCCTGGAGTGTACTCCTTGACAGGGGGCTGCATCAGCCCCAGCATTTT CAWSVLLDRGLHQPQHF
TRBJ2-7 11 TRBV18 . . TGTGCCAGCTCAGCGGAGGACGAGCAGTACTTC CASSAEDEQYF
TRBJ2-7 16 TRBV9 . . TGTGCCAGCAGCGTAGTATCGACAGCGAGCTCCTACGAGCAGTACTTC CASSVVSTASSYEQYF